The 15 T cell receptor beta chains listed next were all sequenced from one sample in a study of blood T cell repertoires in COVID-19. The data were produced by immunoSEQ multiplex PCR, yet TCRdb's version contains in-frame clones alone and is incomplete. This table has under 300,000 clones, about 83% appearing once. The sample was peripheral blood. These TCRs come from a woman aged 40-49 years who had recovered from COVID-19.

The V call is TRBV5-1, the J call TRBJ2-2, with a tentative D call TRBD1 (6 bases). The germline V gene has CDR1 SGHRS and CDR2 YFSETQ. Between the trimmed V and J ends, which lost 4 bases and 3 bases, there was a span of 16 bases. The CDR3 consists of 16 residues. The CDR3 region has the DNA TGCGCCAGCAGCCGAACCCTGGACAGCTACACCGGGGAGCTGTTTTTT. Its translation is CASSRTLDSYTGELFF.

CDR3 nucleotides: TGTGCCAGCAGTGAACGAGGGAGGACTGAAGCTTTCTTT. Amino acid sequence: CASSERGRTEAFF. This chain links TRBV6-1 with TRBJ1-1, with no clear D. The CDR3 loop spans 13 amino acids. Trimming removed 2 bases at V and 5 bases at J, with 9 bases between. Germline CDR1 reads MNHNS; CDR2 reads SASEGT.

This chain connects TRBV6-1 to TRBJ1-5; the D gene is possibly TRBD1 (5 bases). Germline CDR1 and CDR2: MNHNS and SASEGT. The CDR3 length is 16 residues. V was pared by 0 bases and J by 2 bases, with 11 bases between. The CDR3 DNA follows: TGTGCCAGCAGTGAAGCGGGGGGAGGCGGCAATCAGCCCCAGCATTTT. As protein: CASSEAGGGGNQPQHF.

This chain uses TRBV28 with TRBJ2-7, with TRBD1 matching over 8 bases. The V gene end was trimmed by 8 bases and the J gene end by 2 bases; junction bases not matched to a gene: 5. The CDR3 consists of 13 residues. Germline lookup yields CDR1 MDHEN and CDR2 SYDVKM. CDR3 in amino acids: CASASGQAYEQYF. The CDR3 DNA is TGTGCCAGCGCCTCGGGACAGGCCTACGAGCAGTACTTC. Full variable domain (remainder filled in from reference TRBV28 and TRBJ2-7): DVKVTQSSRYLVKRTGEKVFLECVQDMDHENMFWYRQDPGLGLRLIYFSYDVKMKEKGDIPEGYSVSREKKERFSLILESASTNQTSMYLCASASGQAYEQYFGPGTRLTVT.

This clone was detected once. The chain has TRBV5-1 and TRBJ2-2; possible D gene TRBD1, 6 bases. Germline lookup yields CDR1 SGHRS and CDR2 YFSETQ. Trimming removed 2 bases from V and 1 base from J, with 12 bases in between. The CDR3 is 16 residues long. The CDR3 spells CASSFSGTRNTGELFF. The CDR3 DNA sequence: TGCGCCAGCAGCTTCTCGGGGACACGGAACACCGGGGAGCTGTTTTTT.

The chain is built from TRBV9 and TRBJ1-4, with TRBD1 identical over 7 bases. J was trimmed by 10 bases and V by 5 bases; bases with no gene match: 14. There are 15 residues in the CDR3. CDR1 and CDR2 (germline): SGDLS, YYNGEE. The CDR3 spells CASSLSGGGAGKLFF. CDR3 DNA: TGTGCCAGCAGTCTCAGCGGAGGGGGCGCAGGAAAACTGTTTTTT.

The chain joins TRBV5-1 to TRBJ2-3; D gene unclear. The CDR3 covers 14 residues. Trimming shortened V by 6 bases and J by 4 bases, and 15 bases separated the two germline ends. Germline V lookup: CDR1 SGHRS, CDR2 YFSETQ. Written as DNA, the CDR3 is TGCGCCAGCAAACTCGAGGCAGAATCAGATACGCAGTATTTT. It specifies CASKLEAESDTQYF. The full variable domain, rest sourced from reference TRBV5-1 and TRBJ2-3, is KAGVTQTPRYLIKTRGQQVTLSCSPISGHRSVSWYQQTPGQGLQFLFEYFSETQRNKGNFPGRFSGRQFSNSRSEMNVSTLELGDSALYLCASKLEAESDTQYFGPGTRLTVL.

This chain connects TRBV10-2 to TRBJ1-1; perhaps TRBD1 as D (6 bases). With 6 bases removed from V and 3 bases from J, the gap between germline ends came to 17 bases. CDR3 size: 15 residues. Germline CDR1 reads WSHSY; CDR2 reads SAAADI. The CDR3 bases are TGCGCCAGCAGGTTCAGGGGTGAAAGAGACACTGAAGCTTTCTTT. It encodes CASRFRGERDTEAFF.

The gene calls are TRBV29-1 and TRBJ2-7, with TRBD1 matching over 8 bases. V was clipped by 7 bases and J by 2 bases; unmatched bases: 4. Germline CDR1 and CDR2: SQVTM and ANQGSEA. The CDR3 sequence is 12 residues long. The CDR3, as DNA: TGCAGCGCTACGGGACAGGCCTACGAGCAGTACTTC. Residues: CSATGQAYEQYF.

V gene TRBV6-6 combines with J gene TRBJ2-7; 9 nucleotides align to TRBD2. The CDR3 contains 15 residues. Germline V gene lookup returns CDR1 MNHNY and CDR2 SVGAGI (reference sequence). The V and J ends lost 5 bases and 0 bases, in that order; junction bases with no gene match: 5. The CDR3 here is CASSHIAGASYEQYF. The CDR3 bases are TGTGCCAGCAGTCACATAGCGGGGGCCTCCTACGAGCAGTACTTC.

The table lists this clone with a few counts. The chain combines TRBV12-3 or TRBV12-4 with TRBJ2-5; possibly TRBD1 for D (6 bases). Deletions cut 5 bases from V and 5 bases from J, with 12 bases between. CDR3 length equals 13 residues. In DNA, the CDR3 is TGTGCCAGCAGTGGACAGTCGGGGGAGACCCAGTACTTC. It codes for CASSGQSGETQYF.

V usage is TRBV19 and J usage is TRBJ2-1, with D possibly matching TRBD1 (5 bases). The CDR3 runs to 16 residues. The ends were cut back, 7 bases at V and 2 bases at J, with 18 bases in the middle. Germline CDR1 and CDR2: LNHDA and SQIVND (reference sequence). The CDR3 protein is CASNADSLFTYNEQFF. The DNA for the CDR3 is TGTGCCAGTAACGCCGACAGCTTGTTCACCTACAATGAGCAGTTCTTC.

V usage is TRBV3-1 (or the pseudogene TRBV3-2) and J usage is TRBJ1-6; TRBD1 aligns across 7 bases. Per the germline V gene, CDR1 is LGHDT and CDR2 is YNNKEL (reference sequence). The length of the CDR3 is 15 residues. J lost 10 bases, V lost 1 base, and 7 bases had no gene match. CDR3 sequence (DNA): TGTGCCAGCAGCCAAGGTTTACAGGGGAGGTCACCCCTCCACTTT. Encoded protein: CASSQGLQGRSPLHF.

The chain couples TRBV18 to TRBJ1-5; tentatively, D is TRBD1 (5 bases). The germline V gene encodes CDR1 KGHSH and CDR2 LQKENI. V was clipped by 4 bases and J by 7 bases, with 20 bases between them. The CDR3 is 16 residues long. CDR3 in DNA: TGTGCCAGCTCACTTTCCTCGACAGCATCGAAGCAGCCCCAGCATTTT. It yields the protein CASSLSSTASKQPQHF.

This sequence joins TRBV24-1 and TRBJ2-5; D unresolved. Germline loops: CDR1 KGHDR, CDR2 SFDVKD. This CDR3 region has 12 residues. V was trimmed by 4 bases and J by 7 bases, leaving 9 bases between them. The CDR3 protein is CATSEWPGTQYF. DNA for the CDR3: TGTGCCACCAGTGAGTGGCCTGGGACCCAGTACTTC.